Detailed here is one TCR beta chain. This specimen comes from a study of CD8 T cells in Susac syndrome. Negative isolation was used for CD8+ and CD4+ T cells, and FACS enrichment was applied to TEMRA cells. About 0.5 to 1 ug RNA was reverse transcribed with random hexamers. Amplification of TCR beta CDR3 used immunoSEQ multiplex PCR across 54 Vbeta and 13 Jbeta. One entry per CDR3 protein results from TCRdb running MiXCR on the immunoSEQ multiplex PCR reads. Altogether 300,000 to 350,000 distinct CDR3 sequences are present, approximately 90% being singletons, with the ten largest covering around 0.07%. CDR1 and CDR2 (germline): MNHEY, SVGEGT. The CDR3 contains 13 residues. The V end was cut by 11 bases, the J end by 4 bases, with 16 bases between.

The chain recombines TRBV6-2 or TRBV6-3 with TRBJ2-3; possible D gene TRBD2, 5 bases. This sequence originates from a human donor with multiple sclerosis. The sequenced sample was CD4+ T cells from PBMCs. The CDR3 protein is CAVGERISDTQYF. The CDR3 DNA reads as TGTGCCGTCGGGGAACGGATCTCAGATACGCAGTATTTT.